This entry features one T cell receptor (beta chain) sequence. The antigen is unknown. This specimen belongs to a study of T cell clonotyping in hematopoietic cell transplantation. Study context: Recipient samples before transplant were obtained post-cytoreduction.

Study-level results: At the given depth, recipient repertoires were over 97% de novo clonotypes. After transplant, recipient diversity fell while pathologically expanded clonotypes grew through day 180. No sorting was done, leaving CD4 and CD8 contributions mixed.

Unmatched junction bases numbered 4, after V lost 7 bases and J lost 1 base. This CDR3 has 14 residues. CDR1 is SNHLY, CDR2 FYNNEI, per germline. As to time point: recipient sample about 28 days before transplant, after cytoreduction. The data were produced by immunoSEQ multiplex PCR, yet TCRdb's version contains in-frame clones alone and is incomplete. The sample lists roughly 48,000 clones, 80% to 85% occurring once. V is TRBV2 and J is TRBJ1-1, with 9 bases identical to TRBD1. This clonotype was sampled from a man aged 55 to 69 with myelodysplastic syndrome. Some clones in this sample may be carry-over from other donors' samples. The sample was peripheral blood mononuclear cells, taken before stem cell transplant. The CDR3 bases are TGTGCCAGCATTCGGACAGGGGCGAACACTGAAGCTTTCTTT. This translates into CASIRTGANTEAFF.